This TCR beta chain was profiled in a study of beta chain features in type 1 diabetes. General study findings and limits: The study found moderately but significantly shorter TCRB CDR3s in all four CD4+ subsets of Type 1 diabetes patients.

Expressed TCRB transcripts were sequenced, since all the RNA that had been isolated was reverse transcribed. Generated by immunoSEQ multiplex PCR, the TCRdb table keeps only in-frame clones and is missing some. In the table there are hundreds of thousands of clones, approximately 15% of which are singletons. Germline V gene lookup returns CDR1 SGHTA and CDR2 FQGNSA. The ends were cut back, 3 bases at V and 4 bases at J, with 7 bases in the middle. This CDR3 has 13 residues. Turning to this clone: What it recognizes is unknown.

Sequenced material: naive CD4+ T cells from blood. This TCR came from a man younger than 35 with type 1 diabetes. The V gene is TRBV7-2, the J gene TRBJ2-1; D not resolved. The CDR3 region has the DNA TGTGCCAGCAGCTTCGGCGGATACAATGAGCAGTTCTTC. It specifies CASSFGGYNEQFF.